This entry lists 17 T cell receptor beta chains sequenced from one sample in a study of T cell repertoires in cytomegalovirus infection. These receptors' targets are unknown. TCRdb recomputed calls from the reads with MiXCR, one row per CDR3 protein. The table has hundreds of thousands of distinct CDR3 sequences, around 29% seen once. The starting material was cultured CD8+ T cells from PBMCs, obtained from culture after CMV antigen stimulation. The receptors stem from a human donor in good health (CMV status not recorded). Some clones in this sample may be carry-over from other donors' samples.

The CDR3 is CASSQVGTTNEQFF. CDR3 nucleotides: TGCGCCAGCAGCCAAGTGGGGACCACGAATGAGCAGTTCTTC. The chain links TRBV4-1 to TRBJ2-1; the D call may be TRBD1 or TRBD2 (5 bases each). Between the trimmed V and J ends, which lost 1 base and 7 bases, there was a span of 11 bases. There are 14 residues in the CDR3. Germline V gene lookup returns CDR1 MGHRA and CDR2 YSYEKL.

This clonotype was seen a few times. DNA of the CDR3: TGTGCCAGCAGCTCCCAGTACCCCGGCAGGCACAATCAGCCCCAGCATTTT. This sequence encodes CASSSQYPGRHNQPQHF. The rearrangement joins TRBV7-4 to TRBJ1-5; D is ambiguous. With 4 bases removed from V and 3 bases from J, the gap between germline ends came to 19 bases. This CDR3 has 17 residues. Germline V gene lookup returns CDR1 SGHVT and CDR2 SQSDAQ.

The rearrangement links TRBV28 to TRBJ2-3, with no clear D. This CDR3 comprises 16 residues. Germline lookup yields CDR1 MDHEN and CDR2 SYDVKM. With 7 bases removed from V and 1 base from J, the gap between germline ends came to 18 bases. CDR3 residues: CASKFPGRAGTDTQYF. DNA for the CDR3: TGTGCCAGCAAATTCCCCGGTCGGGCGGGCACAGATACGCAGTATTTT.

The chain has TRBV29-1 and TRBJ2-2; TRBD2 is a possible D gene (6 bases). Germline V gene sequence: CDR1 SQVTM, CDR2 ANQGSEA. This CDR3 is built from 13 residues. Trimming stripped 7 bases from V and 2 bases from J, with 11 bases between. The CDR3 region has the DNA TGCAGCGGCCTAGCGCCAAACACCGGGGAGCTGTTTTTT. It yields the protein CSGLAPNTGELFF.

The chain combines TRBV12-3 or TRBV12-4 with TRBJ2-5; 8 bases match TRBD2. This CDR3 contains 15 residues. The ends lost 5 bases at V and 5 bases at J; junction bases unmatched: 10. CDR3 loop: CASSPWGTSGETQYF. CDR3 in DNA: TGTGCCAGCAGTCCCTGGGGGACTAGTGGCGAGACCCAGTACTTC.

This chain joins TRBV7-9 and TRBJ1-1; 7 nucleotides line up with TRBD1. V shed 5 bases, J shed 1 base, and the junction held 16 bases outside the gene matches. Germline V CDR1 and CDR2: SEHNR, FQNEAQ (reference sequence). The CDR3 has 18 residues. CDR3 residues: CASSDRERGPLENTEAFF. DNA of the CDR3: TGTGCCAGCAGCGACAGGGAAAGAGGGCCTCTAGAGAACACTGAAGCTTTCTTT.

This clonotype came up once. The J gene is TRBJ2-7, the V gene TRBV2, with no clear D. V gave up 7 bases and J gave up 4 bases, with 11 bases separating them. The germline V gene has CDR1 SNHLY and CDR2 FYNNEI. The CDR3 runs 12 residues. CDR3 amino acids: CASNGRQYEQYV. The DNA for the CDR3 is TGTGCCAGCAATGGACGGCAGTACGAGCAGTACGTC.

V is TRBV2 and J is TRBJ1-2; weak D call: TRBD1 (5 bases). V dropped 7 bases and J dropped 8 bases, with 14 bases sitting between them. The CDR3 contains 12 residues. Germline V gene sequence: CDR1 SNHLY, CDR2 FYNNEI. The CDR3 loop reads CASKGSPDGYTF. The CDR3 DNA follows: TGTGCCAGCAAGGGGTCTCCGGACGGCTACACCTTC. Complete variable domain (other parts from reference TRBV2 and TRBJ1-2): EPEVTQTPSHQVTQMGQEVILRCVPISNHLYFYWYRQILGQKVEFLVSFYNNEISEKSEIFDDQFSVERPDGSNFTLKIRSTKLEDSAMYFCASKGSPDGYTFGSGTRLTVV.

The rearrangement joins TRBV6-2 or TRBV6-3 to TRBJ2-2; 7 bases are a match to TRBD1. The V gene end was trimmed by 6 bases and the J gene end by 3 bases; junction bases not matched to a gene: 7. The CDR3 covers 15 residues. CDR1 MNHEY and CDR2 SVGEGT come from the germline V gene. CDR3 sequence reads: CASRGTDRDTGELFF. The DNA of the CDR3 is TGTGCCAGCAGGGGGACAGACAGAGACACCGGGGAGCTGTTTTTT.

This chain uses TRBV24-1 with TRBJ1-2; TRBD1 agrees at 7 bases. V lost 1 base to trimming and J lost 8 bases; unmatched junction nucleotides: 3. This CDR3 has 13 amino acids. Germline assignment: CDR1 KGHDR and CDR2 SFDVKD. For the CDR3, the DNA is TGTGCCACCAGTGATTTAACAGGGGCAGGCTACACCTTC. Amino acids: CATSDLTGAGYTF.

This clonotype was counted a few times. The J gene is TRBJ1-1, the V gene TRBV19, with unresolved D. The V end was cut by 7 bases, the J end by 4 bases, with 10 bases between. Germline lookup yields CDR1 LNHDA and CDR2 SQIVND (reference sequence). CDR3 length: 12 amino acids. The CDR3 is CASTKVGTEAFF. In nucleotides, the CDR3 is TGTGCCAGTACCAAGGTGGGCACTGAAGCTTTCTTT.

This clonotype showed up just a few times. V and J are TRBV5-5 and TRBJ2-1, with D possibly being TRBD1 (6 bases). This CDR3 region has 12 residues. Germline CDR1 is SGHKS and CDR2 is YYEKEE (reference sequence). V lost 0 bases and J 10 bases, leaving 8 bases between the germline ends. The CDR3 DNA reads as TGTGCCAGCAGCTTGGGACAGGAAGAGCAGTTCTTC. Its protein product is CASSLGQEEQFF.

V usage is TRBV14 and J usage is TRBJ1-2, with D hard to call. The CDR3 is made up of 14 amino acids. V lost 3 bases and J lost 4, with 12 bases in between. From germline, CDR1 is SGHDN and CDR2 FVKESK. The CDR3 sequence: CASSQYSSFYGYTF. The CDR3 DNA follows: TGTGCCAGCAGCCAGTATAGCTCCTTCTATGGCTACACCTTC.

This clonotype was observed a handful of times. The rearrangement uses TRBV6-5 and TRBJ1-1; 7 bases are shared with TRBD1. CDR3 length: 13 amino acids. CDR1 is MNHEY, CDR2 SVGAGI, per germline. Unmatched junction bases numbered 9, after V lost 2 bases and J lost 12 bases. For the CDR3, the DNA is TGTGCCAGCAGTTACGCCCACGACAGGGAGACTTTCTTT. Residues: CASSYAHDRETFF.

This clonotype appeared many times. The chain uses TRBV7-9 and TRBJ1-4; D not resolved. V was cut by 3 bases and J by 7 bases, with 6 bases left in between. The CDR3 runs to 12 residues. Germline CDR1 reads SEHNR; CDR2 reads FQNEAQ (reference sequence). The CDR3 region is CASSFLGEKLFF. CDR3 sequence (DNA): TGTGCCAGCAGCTTCCTGGGTGAAAAACTGTTTTTT.

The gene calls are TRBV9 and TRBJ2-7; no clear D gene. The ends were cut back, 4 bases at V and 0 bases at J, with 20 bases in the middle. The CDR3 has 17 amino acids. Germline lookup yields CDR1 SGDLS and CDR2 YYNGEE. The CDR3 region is CASSPSRAFVGSYEQYV. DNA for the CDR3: TGTGCCAGCAGCCCCTCCCGAGCCTTTGTCGGCTCCTACGAGCAGTACGTC.

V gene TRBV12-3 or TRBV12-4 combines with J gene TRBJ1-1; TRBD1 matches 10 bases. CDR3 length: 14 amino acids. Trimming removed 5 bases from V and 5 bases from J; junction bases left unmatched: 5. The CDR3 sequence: CASSKRTGGTEAFF. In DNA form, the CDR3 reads TGTGCCAGCAGTAAACGGACAGGGGGGACTGAAGCTTTCTTT.